This TCR beta chain derives from a study of T cell repertoires in cytomegalovirus infection. Study-level information: Through public TCR beta signatures, both CMV infection and matching HLA type were indicated.

TCRdb reprocessed the reads with MiXCR, giving one entry per CDR3 protein. The sample holds about 450,000 distinct CDR3 sequences, about 33% seen once. Points from the study as a whole: HLA-C-restricted TCR beta clonotypes specific for CMV led the ex vivo response. Identification of carriers of CMV plus the relevant HLA was achieved through cumulative public TCR beta family frequency.

For this clonotype: The target antigen is unknown.

Specimen: PBMCs. The TCR was taken from a human donor in good health (CMV status not recorded). Some clones in this sample may be carry-over from other donors' samples.

Here the CDR3 DNA reads TGTGCCAGCAGCTCTGGAGGTTTCGGAAACAATGAGCAGTTCTTC. This gives the protein CASSSGGFGNNEQFF. The V call is TRBV11-2, the J call TRBJ2-1; tentative D call: TRBD2 (5 bases). CDR1 and CDR2 (germline): SGHAT, FQNNGV. This CDR3 region has 15 residues. V dropped 4 bases and J dropped 5 bases, with 15 bases sitting between them.